One and the same sample provided the 30 T cell receptor beta chains below, sequenced in a study of immune evolution from preneoplasia to lung adenocarcinoma. The table came from immunoSEQ multiplex PCR; TCRdb's copy has only in-frame clones and leaves some out. The sample records over 3,000 clones, 76% being singletons. The sample comprised FFPE lung adenocarcinoma in situ tissue. The source is a person aged 55-80 years with lung adenocarcinoma.

The sample holds one count of this clone. The J gene is TRBJ2-7, the V gene TRBV4-3; TRBD1 matches 7 bases. Unmatched junction bases numbered 2, after V lost 0 bases and J lost 0 bases. Germline CDR1 LGHNA, CDR2 YSLEER. CDR3 length: 15 residues. The CDR3 DNA is TGCGCCAGCAGCCAAGACAGGGGGAGCTCCTACGAGCAGTACTTC. Protein product: CASSQDRGSSYEQYF.

The chain recombines TRBV11-2 with TRBJ1-2, with D possibly matching TRBD1 (6 bases). Germline CDR1 SGHAT, CDR2 FQNNGV. This CDR3 has 15 residues. The V and J ends lost 0 bases and 8 bases respectively, with 16 bases between them. CDR3 residues: CASSLDVGSQGGYTF. The CDR3 bases are TGTGCCAGCAGCTTAGATGTGGGCTCTCAGGGGGGCTACACCTTC.

The chain combines TRBV5-1 with TRBJ2-2, with D tentatively TRBD1 (6 bases). Germline V gene lookup returns CDR1 SGHRS and CDR2 YFSETQ. The CDR3 spans 17 residues. V was clipped by 3 bases and J by 0 bases, with 15 bases between them. The CDR3 nucleotides read TGCGCCAGCAGCTGGGGAACAGGGTTTACGAACACCGGGGAGCTGTTTTTT. This translates into CASSWGTGFTNTGELFF.

The chain combines TRBV5-1 with TRBJ1-6; possible D gene TRBD1, 5 bases. The CDR3 loop spans 14 amino acids. Trimming cost V 4 bases and J 7 bases, with 12 bases left between them. Germline V lookup: CDR1 SGHRS, CDR2 YFSETQ. In nucleotides, the CDR3 is TGCGCCAGCAGCCAAGGGACGGTAAATTCACCCCTCCACTTT. This translates into CASSQGTVNSPLHF.

The chain joins TRBV6-6 to TRBJ2-1; D unclear. There are 12 residues in the CDR3. Looked up from germline, CDR1 is MNHNY and CDR2 is SVGAGI (reference sequence). Trimming stripped 2 bases from V and 7 bases from J, with 6 bases between. The CDR3 nucleotides are TGTGCCAGCAGTTACGTCAATAATGAGCAGTTCTTC. It yields the protein CASSYVNNEQFF.

J is TRBJ2-7 and V is TRBV2, with D uncertain. V lost 8 bases, J lost 4 bases, and 15 bases lay in between. The CDR3 covers 13 residues. CDR1 is SNHLY, CDR2 FYNNEI, per germline. The CDR3 nucleotides read TGTGCCAGCGAGAGGCAGGTGGAATACGAGCAGTACTTC. Protein: CASERQVEYEQYF.

The chain combines TRBV30 with TRBJ1-4; D is perhaps TRBD1 (6 bases). The CDR3 totals 13 residues. Germline CDR1 and CDR2: GTSNPN and SVGIG (reference sequence). The V and J ends lost 5 bases and 5 bases respectively, with 12 bases between them. The CDR3 sequence: CAWRRQANEKLFF. The CDR3 bases are TGTGCCTGGCGAAGACAGGCGAATGAAAAACTGTTTTTT. The entire variable domain, with the rest obtained from reference TRBV30 and TRBJ1-4, is as follows: SQTIHQWPATLVQPVGSPLSLECTVEGTSNPNLYWYRQAAGRGLQLLFYSVGIGQISSEVPQNLSASRPQDRQFILSSKKLLLSDSGFYLCAWRRQANEKLFFGSGTQLSVL.

The gene calls are TRBV19 and TRBJ2-7; D is unresolved. This CDR3 spans 14 amino acids. Germline loops: CDR1 LNHDA, CDR2 SQIVND (reference sequence). V was pared by 4 bases and J by 0 bases, with 10 bases between. This chain's CDR3 is CASSKQQSSYEQYF. CDR3 nucleotide sequence: TGTGCCAGTAGTAAGCAGCAGAGCTCCTACGAGCAGTACTTC.

J is TRBJ2-2 and V is TRBV6-4, with 8 positions matching TRBD1. CDR1 and CDR2 from the germline V gene are MRHNA and SNTAGT. This CDR3 is 14 amino acids long. V lost 4 bases and J lost 6; bases outside the gene matches: 4. CDR3 sequence: CASSVQQGAGELFF. As DNA, the CDR3 is TGTGCCAGCAGTGTTCAACAGGGGGCCGGGGAGCTGTTTTTT.

DNA of the CDR3: TGTGCCAGCAGCAAGGGACAGGGGAGGACAGATACGCAGTATTTT. It specifies CASSKGQGRTDTQYF. This rearrangement joins TRBV11-2 to TRBJ2-3; the match to TRBD1 covers 10 bases. Germline trimming cut 5 bases from V and 3 bases from J; bases unmatched to any gene: 5. This CDR3 has 15 amino acids. Germline CDR1 and CDR2: SGHAT and FQNNGV.

This clone was seen once. The gene calls are TRBV27 and TRBJ1-4; no definite D call. V was pared by 6 bases and J by 3 bases, with 14 bases between. This CDR3 has 15 amino acids. Looked up from germline, CDR1 is MNHEY and CDR2 is SMNVEV (reference sequence). In nucleotides, the CDR3 is TGTGCCAGCAGACTCGCGGGCGGAGCTAATGAAAAACTGTTTTTT. Translation: CASRLAGGANEKLFF.

The chain recombines TRBV28 with TRBJ1-5; 9 positions agree with TRBD1. V trimming: 6 bases; J trimming: 2 bases; junction bases outside the gene matches: 5. Germline V CDR1 and CDR2: MDHEN, SYDVKM. The CDR3 consists of 15 residues. This CDR3 reads CASSLQGAGNQPQHF. DNA for the CDR3: TGTGCCAGCAGCCTACAGGGGGCGGGCAATCAGCCCCAGCATTTT.

V and J are TRBV28 and TRBJ2-5; D perhaps matches TRBD2 (6 bases). Per germline, CDR1 MDHEN and CDR2 SYDVKM. This CDR3 contains 13 residues. The germline V and J ends were trimmed by 5 bases and 5 bases, with 12 bases remaining between them. The CDR3, as DNA: TGTGCCAGCAGTGCCGGGAGCTACGAGACCCAGTACTTC. Its protein product is CASSAGSYETQYF.

The CDR3 DNA follows: TGTGCCAGCAGTTACGCGAGTTACAATGAGCAGTTCTTC. As protein: CASSYASYNEQFF. This rearrangement joins TRBV6-5 to TRBJ2-1; D unresolved. This CDR3 comprises 13 residues. V was cut by 2 bases and J by 4 bases, with 6 bases left in between. Germline CDR1 is MNHEY and CDR2 is SVGAGI.

This chain joins TRBV7-3 and TRBJ2-4; 9 bases line up with TRBD1. J gave up 0 bases and V 4 bases, and 16 bases lay outside the gene matches. The CDR3 is made up of 20 amino acids. CDR1 is SGHTA and CDR2 is FQGTGA in the germline V gene. CDR3 sequence (DNA): TGTGCCAGCAGCTCCATTCCCCGGGACAGGGATATACTAGCCAAAAACATTCAGTACTTC. Protein product: CASSSIPRDRDILAKNIQYF.

A word on this clone: One end of the junction is discordant with germline, which a read error may explain. V usage is TRBV7-7 and J usage is TRBJ2-5, with a tentative D call TRBD1 (7 bases). The germline V gene has CDR1 SSHAT and CDR2 FNYEAQ (reference sequence). The CDR3 sequence is 16 residues long. In DNA, the CDR3 is TGTGCTAGCAGCTTAGGGGCCCAGGGGGGCGTCGAGACCCAGTACTTC. This codes for CASSLGAQGGVETQYF.

The rearrangement joins TRBV10-3 to TRBJ1-2; D possibly corresponds to TRBD1 (5 bases). Germline CDR1 reads ENHRY; CDR2 reads SYGVKD. This CDR3 has 15 residues. The V end lost 0 bases, the J end lost 7 bases, and 15 bases lay between the germline ends. The CDR3 here is CAISESPADSGGYTF. The DNA for the CDR3 is TGTGCCATCAGTGAGTCGCCCGCTGACAGTGGTGGCTACACCTTC.

The chain uses TRBV9 and TRBJ2-7, with unresolved D. The CDR3 contains 13 residues. Germline CDR1 SGDLS, CDR2 YYNGEE. V lost 3 bases, J lost 0 bases, and 7 bases lay in between. Here the CDR3 DNA reads TGTGCCAGCAGCGGACGGAGCTCCTACGAGCAGTACTTC. Its translation: CASSGRSSYEQYF.

This clone was picked up one time. The CDR3 DNA reads TGTGCCTGGAGTGTGGGGGCCCTACTAAACAATGAGCAGTTCTTC. It specifies CAWSVGALLNNEQFF. The rearrangement joins TRBV30 to TRBJ2-1, with a weak D call TRBD1 (6 bases). The CDR3 loop spans 15 amino acids. Trimming took 0 bases from V and 5 from J, leaving 14 bases between them. The germline gives CDR1 GTSNPN, CDR2 SVGIG (reference sequence).

V is TRBV6-5 and J is TRBJ2-1, with D tentatively TRBD2 (5 bases). Germline V gene sequence: CDR1 MNHEY, CDR2 SVGAGI. This CDR3 has 13 residues. V shed 5 bases and J shed 1 base, with 6 bases lying between them. CDR3 region: CASSRTSYNEQFF. In nucleotides, the CDR3 is TGTGCCAGCAGTCGGACTTCCTACAATGAGCAGTTCTTC.

The chain is built from TRBV19 and TRBJ1-1, with a possible D match to TRBD1 (6 bases). Germline assignment: CDR1 LNHDA and CDR2 SQIVND (reference sequence). This CDR3 spans 14 amino acids. Deletions cut 3 bases from V and 1 base from J, with 9 bases between. CDR3 loop: CASSIGQPNTEAFF. CDR3 sequence (DNA): TGTGCCAGTAGTATTGGACAGCCGAACACTGAAGCTTTCTTT.

This rearrangement joins TRBV29-1 to TRBJ1-2; D is uncertain. CDR1 and CDR2 from the germline V gene are SQVTM and ANQGSEA. The V end lost 6 bases, the J end lost 3 bases, and 11 bases lay between the germline ends. The CDR3 contains 12 residues. CDR3 sequence reads: CSVGDNDYGYTF. The DNA for the CDR3 is TGCAGCGTCGGGGATAACGACTATGGCTACACCTTC.

The genes are TRBV5-1 and TRBJ2-7; D may correspond to TRBD1 or TRBD2 (5 bases each). Germline V gives CDR1 SGHRS, CDR2 YFSETQ. The CDR3 consists of 13 residues. V lost 3 bases and J lost 2, with 9 bases in between. The CDR3 region has the DNA TGCGCCAGCAGCTCCGGGGCCGCCTACGAGCAGTACTTC. Protein: CASSSGAAYEQYF.

The genes are TRBV10-3 and TRBJ1-6; D ambiguous. This CDR3 has 14 amino acids. Germline V CDR1 and CDR2: ENHRY, SYGVKD. V lost 2 bases and J lost 10, with 12 bases in between. CDR3: CAISEGVQKSPLHF. CDR3 nucleotide sequence: TGTGCCATCAGTGAGGGGGTCCAAAAATCACCCCTCCACTTT.

V is TRBV9 and J is TRBJ2-1; 10 nucleotides match TRBD1. V trimming: 0 bases; J trimming: 6 bases; junction bases outside the gene matches: 12. CDR3 length: 18 residues. Germline CDR1 reads SGDLS; CDR2 reads YYNGEE. The CDR3 DNA follows: TGTGCCAGCAGCGTAGATTCCGGACAGGGGGATTTTGGCAATGAGCAGTTCTTC. Translating gives CASSVDSGQGDFGNEQFF.

The chain recombines TRBV6-1 with TRBJ1-5; D might be TRBD1 (5 bases). V was clipped by 8 bases and J by 6 bases, with 17 bases between them. Germline CDR1 MNHNS, CDR2 SASEGT. The CDR3 sequence is 14 residues long. The CDR3 region has the DNA TGTGCCAGCTGGGGACTGTCAAGGGCTCAGCCCCAGCATTTT. This gives the protein CASWGLSRAQPQHF.

This chain connects TRBV28 to TRBJ2-3; D unresolved. The germline CDR1 and CDR2 sequences are MDHEN and SYDVKM. The germline V and J ends were trimmed by 5 bases and 2 bases, with 11 bases remaining between them. CDR3 length equals 14 residues. The CDR3 is CASSRPGHTDTQYF. The CDR3, as DNA: TGTGCCAGCAGTCGACCCGGGCACACAGATACGCAGTATTTT.

V and J are TRBV19 and TRBJ1-5; no clear D. The CDR3 runs 16 residues. Per germline, CDR1 LNHDA and CDR2 SQIVND (reference sequence). V shed 4 bases and J shed 5 bases, with 18 bases lying between them. The CDR3 sequence: CASSKPPASVDQPQHF. Written as DNA, the CDR3 is TGTGCCAGTAGTAAACCCCCTGCCAGCGTGGATCAGCCCCAGCATTTT.

V is TRBV4-2 and J is TRBJ1-2; D is possibly TRBD1 (6 bases). Trimming cost V 0 bases and J 5 bases, with 19 bases left between them. Germline-derived CDR1 and CDR2 are LGHNA and YNFKEQ. The CDR3 is 17 residues long. CDR3 protein: CASSQDPGGGMGYGYTF. The DNA of the CDR3 is TGTGCCAGCAGCCAAGATCCGGGAGGGGGTATGGGTTATGGCTACACCTTC.

The genes are TRBV7-6 and TRBJ2-2, with D possibly matching TRBD1 (6 bases). The CDR3 runs to 15 residues. Trimming pared 1 base from V and 0 bases from J, leaving 6 bases between. Germline CDR1 reads SGHVS; CDR2 reads FNYEAQ. The chain's CDR3 is CASSLGTANTGELFF. The CDR3 DNA follows: TGTGCCAGCAGCTTAGGGACAGCGAACACCGGGGAGCTGTTTTTT.